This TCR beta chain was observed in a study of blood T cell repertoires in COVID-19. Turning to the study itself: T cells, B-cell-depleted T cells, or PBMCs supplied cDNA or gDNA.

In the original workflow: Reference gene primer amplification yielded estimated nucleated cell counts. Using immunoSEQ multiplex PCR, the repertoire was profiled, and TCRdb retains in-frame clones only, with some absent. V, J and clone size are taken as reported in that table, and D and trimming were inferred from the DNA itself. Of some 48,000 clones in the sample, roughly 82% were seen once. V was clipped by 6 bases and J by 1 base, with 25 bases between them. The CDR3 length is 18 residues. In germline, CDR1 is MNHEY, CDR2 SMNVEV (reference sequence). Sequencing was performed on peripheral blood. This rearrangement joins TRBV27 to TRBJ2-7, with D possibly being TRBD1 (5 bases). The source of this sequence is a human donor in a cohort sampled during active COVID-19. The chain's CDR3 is CASSFSRLKTVPSYEQYF. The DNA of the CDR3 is TGTGCCAGCAGCTTTTCAAGGTTGAAGACAGTTCCATCCTACGAGCAGTACTTC.